These T cell receptor beta chains were read from a single sample in a study of blood T cell repertoires in COVID-19. The data were produced by immunoSEQ multiplex PCR, yet TCRdb's version contains in-frame clones alone and is incomplete. This table holds roughly 170,000 clones, approximately 85% found once. The sample consisted of peripheral blood. The receptors derive from a woman between 45 and 65 years old with COVID-19, enrolled during active disease. Both conserved end residues are part of each CDR3. D genes are given only for firm matches. Size is omitted from some rows. Given values are once, few, many or a class for expanded clones.

V gene: TRBV9; clone size: once; D gene: NA; J gene: TRBJ2-5; CDR3 DNA: TGTGCCAGCCAGCCCCAGGGGATCCAAGAGACCCAGTACTTC; CDR3 protein: CASQPQGIQETQYF
V gene: TRBV11-1; clone size: NA; D gene: TRBD1; J gene: TRBJ2-7; CDR3 DNA: TGTGCCAGCAGTGGAGGGACAGGGCTATCCTACGAGCAGTACTTC; CDR3 protein: CASSGGTGLSYEQYF
V gene: TRBV30; clone size: NA; D gene: NA; J gene: TRBJ1-1; CDR3 DNA: TGTGCCTGGAGTGTACCGCCTACCATGAACACTGAAGCTTTCTTT; CDR3 protein: CAWSVPPTMNTEAFF
V gene: TRBV5-1; clone size: NA; D gene: TRBD2; J gene: TRBJ2-7; CDR3 DNA: TGCGCCAGCAGGGGAGGGAATCCCTACGAGCAGTACTTC; CDR3 protein: CASRGGNPYEQYF
V gene: TRBV4-1; clone size: once; D gene: NA; J gene: TRBJ1-5; CDR3 DNA: TGCGCCAGCAGCCAAGATCGGGGTGGACAGCCCCAGCATTTT; CDR3 protein: CASSQDRGGQPQHF
V gene: TRBV9; clone size: NA; D gene: NA; J gene: TRBJ1-5; CDR3 DNA: TGTGCCAGCAGCGTAGAAGCAGGCTCCAATCAGCCCCAGCATTTT; CDR3 protein: CASSVEAGSNQPQHF
V gene: TRBV3-1/TRBV3-2; clone size: NA; D gene: TRBD2; J gene: TRBJ2-3; CDR3 DNA: TGTGCCAGCAGGACTAGCGGGGGGGGCACAGATACGCAGTATTTT; CDR3 protein: CASRTSGGGTDTQYF
V gene: TRBV7-9; clone size: NA; D gene: TRBD1; J gene: TRBJ2-7; CDR3 DNA: TGTGCCAGCAGCTTAGGTGCAGGACAGGGCTTAGAGCAGTACTTC; CDR3 protein: CASSLGAGQGLEQYF
V gene: TRBV7-6; clone size: few; D gene: TRBD1; J gene: TRBJ2-5; CDR3 DNA: TGTGCCAGCATCCTAAGTGGGACAGGGGGCGCAGAGACCCAGTACTTC; CDR3 protein: CASILSGTGGAETQYF
V gene: TRBV7-7; clone size: NA; D gene: NA; J gene: TRBJ2-5; CDR3 DNA: TGTGCTAGCAGCTTGCCCCGCGGGGAAGAGACCCAGTACTTC; CDR3 protein: CASSLPRGEETQYF
V gene: TRBV12-3/TRBV12-4; clone size: NA; D gene: NA; J gene: TRBJ2-5; CDR3 DNA: TGTGCCAGCAGTTTACAAAGCTACGAGACCCAGTACTTC; CDR3 protein: CASSLQSYETQYF
V gene: TRBV4-3; clone size: NA; D gene: NA; J gene: TRBJ2-1; CDR3 DNA: TGCGCCAGCAGCCAAGATCGCAGCTCCTACAATGAGCAGTTCTTC; CDR3 protein: CASSQDRSSYNEQFF
V gene: TRBV7-9; clone size: NA; D gene: NA; J gene: TRBJ2-1; CDR3 DNA: TGTGCCAGCAGCTTCGTGGTTGGCGGATCCTACAATGAGCAGTTCTTC; CDR3 protein: CASSFVVGGSYNEQFF
V gene: TRBV12-5; clone size: NA; D gene: TRBD1; J gene: TRBJ1-4; CDR3 DNA: TGTGCTAGTGGTTTGGGACAGGGTGGAGAAAAACTGTTTTTT; CDR3 protein: CASGLGQGGEKLFF
V gene: TRBV4-1; clone size: NA; D gene: TRBD1; J gene: TRBJ2-5; CDR3 DNA: TGCGCCAGCAGCCCCCGACAGGGATTAGAGACCCAGTACTTC; CDR3 protein: CASSPRQGLETQYF
V gene: TRBV19; clone size: NA; D gene: NA; J gene: TRBJ2-7; CDR3 DNA: TGTGCCAGTAGTATTGGACTCCGGAGCTCCTACGAGCAGTACTTC; CDR3 protein: CASSIGLRSSYEQYF
V gene: TRBV2; clone size: NA; D gene: TRBD2; J gene: TRBJ2-7; CDR3 DNA: TGTGCCGGGCTTGGGAGGGCCTACGAGCAGTACTTC; CDR3 protein: CAGLGRAYEQYF
V gene: TRBV9; clone size: NA; D gene: TRBD1; J gene: TRBJ1-1; CDR3 DNA: TGTGCCAGCAGCGTCGCCGGGACAGGGACCACTGAAGCTTTCTTT; CDR3 protein: CASSVAGTGTTEAFF
V gene: TRBV6-5; clone size: NA; D gene: NA; J gene: TRBJ1-1; CDR3 DNA: TGTGCCAGCAGCCTATCAAGGCTAGTGATTGAAGCTTTCTTT; CDR3 protein: CASSLSRLVIEAFF
V gene: TRBV27; clone size: NA; D gene: NA; J gene: TRBJ1-4; CDR3 DNA: TGTGCCAGCCACGAGAGGGGGAGGGGAAGGTTGTTTTTT; CDR3 protein: CASHERGRGRLFF
V gene: TRBV5-1; clone size: NA; D gene: TRBD2; J gene: TRBJ2-3; CDR3 DNA: TGCGCCAGCAGCTTGCAACGGGGGGGCGTGACAGATACGCAGTATTTT; CDR3 protein: CASSLQRGGVTDTQYF
V gene: TRBV5-4; clone size: NA; D gene: NA; J gene: TRBJ2-7; CDR3 DNA: TGTGCCAGCAGCGTCCCGGACGAGGGAGGATACGAGCAGTACTTC; CDR3 protein: CASSVPDEGGYEQYF
V gene: TRBV6-9; clone size: NA; D gene: NA; J gene: TRBJ2-7; CDR3 DNA: TGTGCCAGCAGCTATTGGGCCTTACTGGCCTACGAGCAGTACTTC; CDR3 protein: CASSYWALLAYEQYF
V gene: TRBV19; clone size: NA; D gene: NA; J gene: TRBJ2-7; CDR3 DNA: TGTGCCAGTAGTTTCGGACAGTCCTACGAGCAGTACTTC; CDR3 protein: CASSFGQSYEQYF
V gene: TRBV19; clone size: once; D gene: NA; J gene: TRBJ1-1; CDR3 DNA: TGTGCCAGTAGTATACAGGGTGGGAACACTGAAGCTTTCTTT; CDR3 protein: CASSIQGGNTEAFF
V gene: TRBV28; clone size: NA; D gene: TRBD2; J gene: TRBJ2-5; CDR3 DNA: TGTGCCAGCCAAGAGCGGGGGGGCCAATTTCTGACCCAGTACTTC; CDR3 protein: CASQERGGQFLTQYF
V gene: TRBV5-1; clone size: NA; D gene: NA; J gene: TRBJ1-2; CDR3 DNA: TGCGCCAGCAGCTTGGTGGCGGGGGCCTCCTATGGCTACACCTTC; CDR3 protein: CASSLVAGASYGYTF
V gene: TRBV5-6; clone size: NA; D gene: TRBD2; J gene: TRBJ2-5; CDR3 DNA: TGTGCCAGCAGCCCCGGGGGGGGGTTGGAGACCCAGTACTTC; CDR3 protein: CASSPGGGLETQYF
V gene: TRBV15; clone size: NA; D gene: NA; J gene: TRBJ1-5; CDR3 DNA: TGTGCCACCAGCAGAGATTTCGGTCAGCCCCAGCATTTT; CDR3 protein: CATSRDFGQPQHF
V gene: TRBV5-4; clone size: NA; D gene: TRBD1; J gene: TRBJ2-3; CDR3 DNA: TGTGCCAGCCATAGACAGGGCCCAGATACGCAGTATTTT; CDR3 protein: CASHRQGPDTQYF
V gene: TRBV29-1; clone size: NA; D gene: NA; J gene: TRBJ1-2; CDR3 DNA: TGCAGCGTGGGGGGTCTTTTCTTATCCTATGGCTACACCTTC; CDR3 protein: CSVGGLFLSYGYTF
V gene: TRBV9; clone size: NA; D gene: TRBD2; J gene: TRBJ2-3; CDR3 DNA: TGTGCCAGCAGCCTATCGGTGGGACTAGCGGGGGTAACCACAGATACGCAGTATTTT; CDR3 protein: CASSLSVGLAGVTTDTQYF
V gene: TRBV13; clone size: once; D gene: NA; J gene: TRBJ1-2; CDR3 DNA: TGTGCCAGCGCCGGAGCTAACTATGGCTACACCTTC; CDR3 protein: CASAGANYGYTF
V gene: TRBV9; clone size: NA; D gene: NA; J gene: TRBJ1-6; CDR3 DNA: TGTGCCAGCAGCGTAGGGCCAGGGTCCTATAATTCACCCCTCCACTTT; CDR3 protein: CASSVGPGSYNSPLHF
V gene: TRBV7-9; clone size: NA; D gene: NA; J gene: TRBJ1-2; CDR3 DNA: TGTGCCAGCAGCGAGGAGGGGATTCGGTATGGCTACACCTTC; CDR3 protein: CASSEEGIRYGYTF
V gene: TRBV27; clone size: NA; D gene: NA; J gene: TRBJ1-5; CDR3 DNA: TGTGCCAGCAGTTCCTCGGCAGGCCAGCCCCAGCATTTT; CDR3 protein: CASSSSAGQPQHF
V gene: TRBV3-1/TRBV3-2; clone size: NA; D gene: NA; J gene: TRBJ1-1; CDR3 DNA: TGTGCCAGCAGCCGATCTTCCTACTTGAACACTGAAGCTTTCTTT; CDR3 protein: CASSRSSYLNTEAFF
V gene: TRBV19; clone size: NA; D gene: NA; J gene: TRBJ1-6; CDR3 DNA: TGTGCCAGTAGTAACAGGGTAGAGAATTCACCCCTCCACTTT; CDR3 protein: CASSNRVENSPLHF
V gene: TRBV7-9; clone size: NA; D gene: NA; J gene: TRBJ2-7; CDR3 DNA: TGTGCCAGCAGCTTAGATGACAAGCAGTACTTC; CDR3 protein: CASSLDDKQYF
V gene: TRBV5-1; clone size: NA; D gene: NA; J gene: TRBJ1-1; CDR3 DNA: TGCGCCAGCAGCTTCACCGGGACAACTGAAGCTTTCTTT; CDR3 protein: CASSFTGTTEAFF
V gene: TRBV4-3; clone size: NA; D gene: TRBD1; J gene: TRBJ1-2; CDR3 DNA: TGCGCCAGCAGCCAAGATCAGGGACAGGACTATGGCTACACCTTC; CDR3 protein: CASSQDQGQDYGYTF
V gene: TRBV24-1; clone size: NA; D gene: TRBD1; J gene: TRBJ2-1; CDR3 DNA: TGTGCCACCAGTCGCAGGGGGCATGACAATGAGCAGTTCTTC; CDR3 protein: CATSRRGHDNEQFF
V gene: TRBV7-2; clone size: NA; D gene: NA; J gene: TRBJ1-3; CDR3 DNA: TGTGCCAGCAGCTTTGTAACAGGCTCTGGAAACACCATATATTTT; CDR3 protein: CASSFVTGSGNTIYF
V gene: TRBV19; clone size: NA; D gene: TRBD2; J gene: TRBJ2-7; CDR3 DNA: TGTGCCAGTAGTTCCGGACTAGCGGGGGGCCTCTACGAGCAGTACTTC; CDR3 protein: CASSSGLAGGLYEQYF
V gene: TRBV18; clone size: NA; D gene: NA; J gene: TRBJ1-3; CDR3 DNA: TGTGCCAGCTCACCACCGGAAGGGGCTGGAAACACCATATATTTT; CDR3 protein: CASSPPEGAGNTIYF
V gene: TRBV19; clone size: NA; D gene: NA; J gene: TRBJ2-3; CDR3 DNA: TGTGGTACTAGAAAGGGGGGGGCCACAGATACGCAGTATTTT; CDR3 protein: CGTRKGGATDTQYF
V gene: TRBV29-1; clone size: NA; D gene: NA; J gene: TRBJ1-2; CDR3 DNA: TGCAGCGGGGGGTCGGGGGACGGCTACACCTTC; CDR3 protein: CSGGSGDGYTF
V gene: TRBV24-1; clone size: NA; D gene: TRBD2; J gene: TRBJ2-1; CDR3 DNA: TGTGCCACCAGTGATTTGAAGGGGAGGGACTACAATGAGCAGTTCTTC; CDR3 protein: CATSDLKGRDYNEQFF